Detailed here is one T cell receptor beta chain. Its target is unknown. The sample comes from a study of vaccination effects on CD4 cells after COVID-19. The CDR3 loop spans 11 amino acids. Trimming removed 7 bases from V and 2 bases from J, with 0 bases in between. Here immunoSEQ multiplex PCR was the method, and the copy in TCRdb shows in-frame clones only, minus some. This sample has about 48,000 clones, with approximately 70% found just once. Scientists isolated CD4+ T cells after an approximately 10-day culture period ended. This receptor was taken from a human donor who received a COVID-19 vaccine. This sequence joins TRBV12-3 or TRBV12-4 and TRBJ2-6; D is undetermined. This specimen was CD4+ T cells from PBMCs cultured without peptide, taken before COVID-19 vaccination. The CDR3 region is CASTGANVLTF. The CDR3, as DNA: TGTGCCAGCACTGGGGCCAACGTCCTGACTTTC.